The TCR beta chain described here comes from a study of blood T cell repertoires in COVID-19. Looking at the study overall: Whether acute or convalescent, the COVID-19 samples came from the United States, Italy and Spain. Nucleic acid was either cDNA or gDNA, and it came from T cells, B-cell-depleted T cells, or PBMCs.

Methods used by the authors: It was from reference gene primer amplification that nucleated cell counts were estimated. Generated by immunoSEQ multiplex PCR, the TCRdb table keeps only in-frame clones and is missing some. V, J and clone size reflect that table, while D and trimming were determined from the DNA. This table has almost 300,000 clones, around 87% appearing once. The source is a man aged 70-80 years with acute or convalescent COVID-19. The sequenced material came from peripheral blood.

DNA for the CDR3: TGTGCCAGCAGCTTAGCGGGCATTCGAGAACCCATATATTTT. This sequence encodes CASSLAGIREPIYF. The genes are TRBV7-2 and TRBJ1-3; D is unresolved. The CDR3 consists of 14 residues. The V gene's germline CDR1 is SGHTA and CDR2 FQGNSA. V was shortened by 0 bases and J by 11 bases, with 14 bases between the two germline ends. Looking up the rest from reference TRBV7-2 and TRBJ1-3 gives the full variable domain: GAGVSQSPSNKVTEKGKDVELRCDPISGHTALYWYRQSLGQGLEFLIYFQGNSAPDKSGLPSDRFSAERTGGSVSTLTIQRTQQEDSAVYLCASSLAGIREPIYFGEGSWLTVV.